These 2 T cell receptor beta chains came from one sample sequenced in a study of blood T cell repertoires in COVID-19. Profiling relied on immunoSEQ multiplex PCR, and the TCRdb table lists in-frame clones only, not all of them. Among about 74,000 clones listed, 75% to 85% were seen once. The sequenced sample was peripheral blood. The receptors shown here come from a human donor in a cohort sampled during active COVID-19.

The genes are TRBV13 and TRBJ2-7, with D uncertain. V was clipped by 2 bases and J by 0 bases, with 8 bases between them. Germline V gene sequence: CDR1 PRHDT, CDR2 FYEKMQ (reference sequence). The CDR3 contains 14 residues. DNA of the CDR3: TGTGCCAGCAGCTTACGCACAAGCTCCTACGAGCAGTACTTC. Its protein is CASSLRTSSYEQYF. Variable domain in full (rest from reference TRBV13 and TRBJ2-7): AAGVIQSPRHLIKEKRETATLKCYPIPRHDTVYWYQQGPGQDPQFLISFYEKMQSDKGSIPDRFSAQQFSDYHSELNMSSLELGDSALYFCASSLRTSSYEQYFGPGTRLTVT.

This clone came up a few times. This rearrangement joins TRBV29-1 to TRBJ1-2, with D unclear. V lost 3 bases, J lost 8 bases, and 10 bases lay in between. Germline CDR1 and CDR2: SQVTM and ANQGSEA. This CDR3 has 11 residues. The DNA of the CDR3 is TGCAGCGTTGACCCTCCTAAGGGCTACACCTTC. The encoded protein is CSVDPPKGYTF.